The TCR beta chain described here comes from a study of blood T cell repertoires in COVID-19. Turning to the study itself: Researchers got acute and convalescent COVID-19 samples from the United States, Italy and Spain.

Per the authors' pipeline: Quantification of nucleated cells was approximated via reference gene primer amplification. The protocol was immunoSEQ multiplex PCR, while the TCRdb copy is restricted to in-frame clones and leaves out a portion. Clone size and V and J calls were adopted from that table, with D and trimming inferred from the DNA. The sample holds 150,000 to 200,000 clones, roughly 83% seen once. Per the germline V gene, CDR1 is MDHEN and CDR2 is SYDVKM. Unmatched junction bases numbered 6, after V lost 7 bases and J lost 1 base. The CDR3 is 16 residues long. Categorization into cohorts depended on clinical history that participants reported. All recovered Cohort 3 donors got two negative PCRs, got clearance, or saw symptom resolution. This clone was seen many times.

This chain connects TRBV28 to TRBJ2-3; 12 bases agree with TRBD2. The TCR originated in a woman between 50 and 59 years old who had recovered from COVID-19. Sequencing input: PBMCs or T cells enriched from blood (not recorded which). CDR3 residues: CASTKTSGGRTDTQYF. CDR3 DNA sequence: TGTGCCAGCACCAAGACTAGCGGGGGACGCACAGATACGCAGTATTTT.